Below, one T cell receptor (beta chain) is given with its context. What it binds is unknown. The entry originates in a study of T-cell memory formation after mild COVID-19. Overall study: TCR clusters largely stayed donor specific. Study-level results: Those CD4+ clones that contracted were mainly in CM and EM (CD8+ ones in EMRA). Whether day 37 second-wave clones are SARS-CoV-2-specific was not confirmed.

CDR3 length: 19 amino acids. V dropped 6 bases and J dropped 4; count of bases not matched to a gene: 17. CDR1 is MNHEY and CDR2 is SMNVEV in the germline V gene (reference sequence). Constant-segment-primed 5'RACE gave TCR alpha and TCR beta cDNA libraries with sample barcodes and UMIs. TCRdb reanalysed the 5' RACE reads using MiXCR and keeps one entry per CDR3 protein. This sample has about 470,000 distinct CDR3 sequences, with 18% found just once. The V and J genes are TRBV27 and TRBJ2-1, with 11 bases identical to TRBD2. The source of this sequence is an adult woman who had mild COVID-19 (a few samples of this study predate the infection). Cell type and time point are not known. The sequencing sample was made of PBMCs or a T cell subset sorted from them (not recorded which). CDR3 DNA sequence: TGTGCCAGCAGAATAATAGCGGGAGGGCCTAGTTCTCTTTACAATGAGCAGTTCTTC. Residues: CASRIIAGGPSSLYNEQFF.